This T cell receptor (beta chain) was profiled in a study of T-cell reconstitution after alpha-beta-depleted transplantation in children. V was clipped by 6 bases and J by 3 bases; unmatched bases: 17. CDR1 and CDR2 (germline): MDHEN, SYDVKM. The length of the CDR3 is 18 residues. Preparing the TCRbeta library involved the use of unique molecular identifiers. TCRdb reprocessed the PCR reads with MiXCR, giving one entry per CDR3 protein. Of some 340,000 distinct CDR3 sequences in the sample, over 9% were seen once. This clonotype was observed a handful of times. This specimen consisted of PBMCs from the stem cell graft donor, obtained from the stem cell graft. The clonotype was recovered from a human donor who donated a stem cell graft to a child with acute lymphoblastic leukemia. The chain has TRBV28 and TRBJ2-7, with TRBD2 identical over 10 bases. The CDR3: CASSSTIAGGLSLYEQYF. CDR3 sequence (DNA): TGTGCCAGCAGCTCTACGATAGCGGGAGGCCTATCTCTCTACGAGCAGTACTTC.